This T cell receptor beta chain stems from a study of blood T cell repertoires in COVID-19. Sequencing used immunoSEQ multiplex PCR; TCRdb keeps in-frame clones, though not all of them. The sample yields approximately 440,000 clones, around 90% seen once. Deletions cut 1 base from V and 2 bases from J, with 5 bases between. There are 13 residues in the CDR3. Enrolled through a virtual design, the participants were between roughly 18 and 89 years of age and came from about two dozen US areas. Cohorts were determined from participant-reported clinical history. Recovery among Cohort 3 donors was established by two negative PCRs, clearance, or symptom resolution. This clone was recorded a few times. This specimen includes other DNA sequences encoding the same CDR3.

Material for sequencing was PBMCs or T cells enriched from blood (not recorded which). The chain recombines TRBV12-3 or TRBV12-4 with TRBJ1-2; D gene unclear. The clonotype originates from a man between 18 and 29 years old who had recovered from COVID-19. The CDR3 sequence: CASSLGQNYGYTF. The CDR3 region has the DNA TGTGCCAGCAGTTTAGGTCAGAACTATGGCTACACCTTC.